The 29 T cell receptor beta chains listed next were all sequenced from one sample in a study of cytomegalovirus exposure and HLA in healthy donors. Researchers ran the PCR with 60 Vbeta and 13 Jbeta primers. Using immunoSEQ multiplex PCR, the repertoire was profiled, and TCRdb retains in-frame clones only, with some absent. The profile shows some 140,000 clones, approximately 80% of them singletons. The specimen was PBMCs. The receptors come from a woman in her forties or fifties in good health and CMV-seropositive.

The chain carries TRBV18 and TRBJ1-2; D possibly corresponds to TRBD1 (6 bases). The germline V and J ends were trimmed by 6 bases and 8 bases, with 13 bases remaining between them. CDR1 and CDR2 (germline): KGHSH, LQKENI. The length of the CDR3 is 12 residues. The CDR3 DNA follows: TGTGCCAGCTCTTCAGGGGAGTCCGGCTACACCTTC. As protein: CASSSGESGYTF.

The chain couples TRBV9 to TRBJ1-3, with D perhaps matching TRBD1 (6 bases). The germline gives CDR1 SGDLS, CDR2 YYNGEE. V was clipped by 4 bases and J by 0 bases, with 17 bases between them. This CDR3 has 17 residues. CDR3 DNA sequence: TGTGCCAGCAGCATAGCACAGGGTCTCCTCTCTGGAAACACCATATATTTT. Its translation is CASSIAQGLLSGNTIYF.

The V gene is TRBV29-1, the J gene TRBJ2-1; TRBD2 is a possible D gene (7 bases). From germline, CDR1 is SQVTM and CDR2 ANQGSEA. The CDR3 spans 13 residues. V was pared by 7 bases and J by 7 bases, with 17 bases between. The CDR3 sequence is CSDRGGAGNEQFF. The CDR3 DNA reads TGCAGCGACCGAGGGGGGGCTGGGAATGAGCAGTTCTTC.

V gene TRBV7-2 combines with J gene TRBJ2-5, with a weak D call TRBD2 (5 bases). This CDR3 has 16 amino acids. Germline assignment: CDR1 SGHTA and CDR2 FQGNSA. V lost 1 base and J lost 5, with 17 bases in between. CDR3 protein: CASSLVGGRPSETQYF. In DNA, the CDR3 is TGTGCCAGCAGCTTAGTTGGCGGACGCCCTAGCGAGACCCAGTACTTC.

The chain links TRBV5-1 to TRBJ2-3, with 15 bases lining up with TRBD2. V lost 0 bases, J lost 2 bases, and 4 bases stayed unmatched. CDR1 is SGHRS and CDR2 is YFSETQ in the germline V gene. This CDR3 region has 18 residues. The CDR3 sequence: CASSLGGLAGGATDTQYF. The CDR3 DNA reads TGCGCCAGCAGCTTGGGGGGACTAGCGGGGGGAGCCACAGATACGCAGTATTTT.

The chain has TRBV30 and TRBJ2-2; D perhaps matches TRBD2 (6 bases). Germline V gene data show CDR1 as GTSNPN and CDR2 as SVGIG (reference sequence). The CDR3 is made up of 14 amino acids. V shed 5 bases and J shed 7 bases, with 17 bases lying between them. The CDR3 loop reads CAWGAARAGGELFF. The CDR3 coding sequence is TGTGCCTGGGGTGCGGCCAGAGCGGGCGGGGAGCTGTTTTTT. Supplemented by reference TRBV30 and TRBJ2-2, the full variable domain reads SQTIHQWPATLVQPVGSPLSLECTVEGTSNPNLYWYRQAAGRGLQLLFYSVGIGQISSEVPQNLSASRPQDRQFILSSKKLLLSDSGFYLCAWGAARAGGELFFGEGSRLTVL.

This chain uses TRBV14 with TRBJ2-7, with D possibly matching TRBD2 (6 bases). The germline gives CDR1 SGHDN, CDR2 FVKESK. CDR3 length equals 14 residues. V gave up 6 bases and J gave up 2 bases, with 14 bases separating them. The CDR3 nucleotides read TGTGCCAGCAGTCATGGACTAAGACCCTACGAGCAGTACTTC. This translates into CASSHGLRPYEQYF.

The V gene is TRBV6-1, the J gene TRBJ2-1; a possible D gene is TRBD2 (7 bases). Germline V gives CDR1 MNHNS, CDR2 SASEGT. V was trimmed by 3 bases and J by 4 bases, leaving 19 bases between them. This CDR3 is 17 amino acids long. The DNA for the CDR3 is TGTGCCAGCAGTGAGACACCGCGGGGGCTAAATTACAATGAGCAGTTCTTC. Translated, it gives CASSETPRGLNYNEQFF.

This sequence joins TRBV20-1 and TRBJ1-2; D is perhaps TRBD1 (6 bases). Germline V gene lookup returns CDR1 DFQATT and CDR2 SNEGSKA (reference sequence). This CDR3 comprises 11 residues. V lost 8 bases and J 6 bases, leaving 13 bases between the germline ends. The CDR3 nucleotides are TGCAGTTTCGACAGGACGGATGGCTACACCTTC. Encoded protein: CSFDRTDGYTF.

The chain links TRBV28 to TRBJ1-3; 7 positions agree with TRBD1. This CDR3 spans 14 amino acids. From germline, CDR1 is MDHEN and CDR2 SYDVKM. CDR3 bases: TGTGTCGCTTGCCGGGACAGATCTGGAAACACCATATATTTT. Its protein product is CVACRDRSGNTIYF.

This chain links TRBV6-5 with TRBJ1-4; 7 bases align to TRBD1. The CDR3 runs to 14 residues. V gave up 5 bases and J gave up 2 bases; unmatched junction bases: 2. Germline V CDR1 and CDR2: MNHEY, SVGAGI. The CDR3 DNA sequence: TGTGCCAGCAGTGACAGGGACACTAATGAAAAACTGTTTTTT. Translated: CASSDRDTNEKLFF.

The chain is built from TRBV5-1 and TRBJ2-3; 10 nucleotides align to TRBD2. Germline V lookup: CDR1 SGHRS, CDR2 YFSETQ. V gave up 0 bases and J gave up 6 bases; unmatched junction bases: 4. This CDR3 region has 15 residues. The CDR3 reads CASSLAVSGGDTQYF. The CDR3 DNA sequence: TGCGCCAGCAGCTTGGCGGTTAGCGGGGGGGATACGCAGTATTTT.

The J gene is TRBJ2-3, the V gene TRBV6-4; TRBD2 aligns across 7 bases. Germline V lookup: CDR1 MRHNA, CDR2 SNTAGT. The V gene end was trimmed by 0 bases and the J gene end by 4 bases; junction bases not matched to a gene: 4. The CDR3 is made up of 15 amino acids. CDR3 in DNA: TGTGCCAGCAGTGACTCGCCTAGCGGATCAGATACGCAGTATTTT. Its translation is CASSDSPSGSDTQYF.

This clone occurred many times. This rearrangement joins TRBV13 to TRBJ2-1, with D possibly being TRBD2 (5 bases). The germline V and J ends were trimmed by 5 bases and 15 bases, with 20 bases remaining between them. The CDR3 length is 13 residues. CDR1 is PRHDT and CDR2 is FYEKMQ in the germline V gene (reference sequence). This chain's CDR3 is CASSTRPGFPGFF. DNA of the CDR3: TGTGCCAGCAGCACCCGACCGGGATTCCCTGGGTTCTTC.

V is TRBV6-4 and J is TRBJ2-3; TRBD2 aligns across 9 bases. Germline trimming cut 0 bases from V and 4 bases from J; bases unmatched to any gene: 5. The CDR3 sequence is 16 residues long. CDR1 is MRHNA and CDR2 is SNTAGT in the germline V gene. The CDR3 nucleotides read TGTGCCAGCAGTGACTCGGGGCGGGGGGGCCCAGATACGCAGTATTTT. This translates into CASSDSGRGGPDTQYF.

This clone has more than one count but fewer than ten. The chain carries TRBV5-4 and TRBJ2-7, with 7 bases identical to TRBD2. With 5 bases clipped from V and 7 bases from J, the junction kept 9 bases outside the gene matches. The germline V gene encodes CDR1 SGHNT and CDR2 YYREEE (reference sequence). The CDR3 loop spans 13 amino acids. The CDR3 nucleotides are TGTGCCAGCAGGCAAGGACTAGATTGGGAGCAGTACTTC. This sequence encodes CASRQGLDWEQYF.

V gene TRBV2 combines with J gene TRBJ1-2; a possible D gene is TRBD1 (5 bases). This CDR3 contains 12 residues. Germline CDR1 SNHLY, CDR2 FYNNEI. Trimming stripped 5 bases from V and 8 bases from J, with 12 bases between. The CDR3 DNA is TGTGCCAGCAGTCGAACGGGGGACGGCTACACCTTC. Residues: CASSRTGDGYTF.

This clone was seen once. The V gene is TRBV28, the J gene TRBJ1-2; TRBD1 aligns across 7 bases. V was pared by 6 bases and J by 3 bases, with 10 bases of the junction left unmatched. Germline V lookup: CDR1 MDHEN, CDR2 SYDVKM. The CDR3 is 15 amino acids. This CDR3 reads CASRQLPGQDYGYTF. The CDR3 DNA sequence: TGTGCCAGCAGACAATTACCCGGACAGGACTATGGCTACACCTTC.

The chain carries TRBV2 and TRBJ2-3; 9 bases line up with TRBD2. The CDR3 loop spans 15 amino acids. In germline, CDR1 is SNHLY, CDR2 FYNNEI. V dropped 5 bases and J dropped 4; count of bases not matched to a gene: 7. CDR3 region: CASSRSGGSPDTQYF. DNA of the CDR3: TGTGCCAGCAGTCGTAGCGGGGGCTCCCCAGATACGCAGTATTTT. Looking up the rest from reference TRBV2 and TRBJ2-3 gives the full variable domain: EPEVTQTPSHQVTQMGQEVILRCVPISNHLYFYWYRQILGQKVEFLVSFYNNEISEKSEIFDDQFSVERPDGSNFTLKIRSTKLEDSAMYFCASSRSGGSPDTQYFGPGTRLTVL.

The rearrangement joins TRBV7-2 to TRBJ1-1; D might be TRBD1 (5 bases). Germline loops: CDR1 SGHTA, CDR2 FQGNSA. The CDR3 loop spans 18 amino acids. Trimming cost V 2 bases and J 1 base, with 20 bases left between them. The CDR3 protein is CASSLFSRGGVGNTEAFF. CDR3 nucleotide sequence: TGTGCCAGCAGCTTATTCTCGAGGGGCGGGGTAGGGAACACTGAAGCTTTCTTT.

The chain combines TRBV7-9 with TRBJ1-2, with D maybe TRBD1 (6 bases). Germline V gene lookup returns CDR1 SEHNR and CDR2 FQNEAQ (reference sequence). Trimming pared 5 bases from V and 3 bases from J, leaving 19 bases between. This CDR3 is 16 amino acids long. The CDR3 is CASSLEGGLGDYGYTF. The CDR3 nucleotides are TGTGCCAGCAGCCTAGAGGGGGGGCTGGGAGACTATGGCTACACCTTC. Filled out from reference TRBV7-9 and TRBJ1-2, the complete variable domain reads DTGVSQNPRHKITKRGQNVTFRCDPISEHNRLYWYRQTLGQGPEFLTYFQNEAQLEKSRLLSDRFSAERPKGSFSTLEIQRTEQGDSAMYLCASSLEGGLGDYGYTFGSGTRLTVV.

The chain employs TRBV19 and TRBJ2-7, with no clear D. This CDR3 has 13 residues. Germline V gives CDR1 LNHDA, CDR2 SQIVND (reference sequence). Trimming removed 6 bases from V and 6 bases from J, with 15 bases in between. CDR3 bases: TGTGCCAGTAGCCCTATGACATCCGGCGAGCAGTACTTC. This codes for CASSPMTSGEQYF.

The V gene is TRBV6-6, the J gene TRBJ1-5; D remains unclear. The CDR3 has 16 residues. In germline, CDR1 is MNHNY, CDR2 SVGAGI (reference sequence). Trimming took off 2 bases at V and 5 bases at J, with 16 bases between the two ends. CDR3 in amino acids: CASSYRGVSSDQPQHF. The CDR3 DNA reads as TGTGCCAGCAGTTACCGGGGAGTGTCCTCCGATCAGCCCCAGCATTTT.

A few counts support this clone. The chain joins TRBV11-2 to TRBJ2-2; D perhaps matches TRBD1 (6 bases). Germline-derived CDR1 and CDR2 are SGHAT and FQNNGV. The CDR3 contains 19 residues. Trimming pared 1 base from V and 6 bases from J, leaving 24 bases between. CDR3 region: CASSLVSTKSDSLAGELFF. In DNA form, the CDR3 reads TGTGCCAGCAGCTTAGTAAGCACAAAGTCGGACAGTCTCGCCGGGGAGCTGTTTTTT.

This chain joins TRBV19 and TRBJ1-5, with D perhaps TRBD1 (6 bases). This CDR3 has 13 residues. Trimming removed 9 bases from V and 0 bases from J, with 9 bases in between. Germline V lookup: CDR1 LNHDA, CDR2 SQIVND (reference sequence). CDR3 sequence: CASHRDSNQPQHF. CDR3 nucleotide sequence: TGTGCCAGCCACAGGGATAGCAATCAGCCCCAGCATTTT.

The chain links TRBV11-2 to TRBJ2-1; D possibly corresponds to TRBD2 (6 bases). Germline CDR1 and CDR2: SGHAT and FQNNGV. This CDR3 has 14 amino acids. V dropped 8 bases and J dropped 2 bases, with 13 bases sitting between them. The CDR3 DNA is TGTGCCAGCGTCCGGGACTCAACCTACAATGAGCAGTTCTTC. Amino acid sequence: CASVRDSTYNEQFF. Complete variable domain (other parts from reference TRBV11-2 and TRBJ2-1): EAGVAQSPRYKIIEKRQSVAFWCNPISGHATLYWYQQILGQGPKLLIQFQNNGVVDDSQLPKDRFSAERLKGVDSTLKIQPAKLEDSAVYLCASVRDSTYNEQFFGPGTRLTVL.

The genes are TRBV4-1 and TRBJ1-3; D is unclear. The CDR3 runs to 14 residues. The germline V gene has CDR1 MGHRA and CDR2 YSYEKL. Trimming removed 4 bases from V and 0 bases from J, with 7 bases in between. In DNA form, the CDR3 reads TGCGCCAGCAGCCGCCGGGACTCTGGAAACACCATATATTTT. Translation: CASSRRDSGNTIYF.

The chain joins TRBV19 to TRBJ1-1, with TRBD1 matching over 7 bases. This CDR3 spans 15 amino acids. Germline loops: CDR1 LNHDA, CDR2 SQIVND (reference sequence). Trimming at V came to 5 bases and at J to 5 bases, leaving 11 bases not matched to a gene. The CDR3 sequence is CASSPSEGARTEAFF. Here the CDR3 DNA reads TGTGCCAGTAGTCCCAGTGAGGGGGCGAGGACTGAAGCTTTCTTT.

V is TRBV6-1 and J is TRBJ1-5, with 7 nucleotides matching TRBD1. CDR1 is MNHNS and CDR2 is SASEGT in the germline V gene. The CDR3 loop spans 14 amino acids. J gave up 6 bases and V 6 bases, and 8 bases lay outside the gene matches. The CDR3 DNA reads as TGTGCCAGCAGCCACCGGGACAGCGCTCAGCCCCAGCATTTT. Its protein product is CASSHRDSAQPQHF.